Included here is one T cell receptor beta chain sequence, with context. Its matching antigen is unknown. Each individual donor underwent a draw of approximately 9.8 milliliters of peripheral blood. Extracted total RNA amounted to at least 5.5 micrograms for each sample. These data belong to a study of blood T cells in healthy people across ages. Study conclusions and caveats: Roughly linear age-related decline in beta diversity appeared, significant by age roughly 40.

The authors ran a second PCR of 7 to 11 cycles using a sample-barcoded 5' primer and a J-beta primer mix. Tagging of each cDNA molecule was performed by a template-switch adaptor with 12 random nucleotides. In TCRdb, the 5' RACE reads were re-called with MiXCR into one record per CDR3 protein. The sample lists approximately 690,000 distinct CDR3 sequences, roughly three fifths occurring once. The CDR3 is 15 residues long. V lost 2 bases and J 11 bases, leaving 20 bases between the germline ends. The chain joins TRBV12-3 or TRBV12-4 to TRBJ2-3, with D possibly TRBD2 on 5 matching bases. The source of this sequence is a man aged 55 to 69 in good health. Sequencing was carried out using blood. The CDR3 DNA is TGTGCCAGCAGTTTAAGTCCCTTCCAGACTACTTGGCAGTATTTT. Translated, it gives CASSLSPFQTTWQYF.